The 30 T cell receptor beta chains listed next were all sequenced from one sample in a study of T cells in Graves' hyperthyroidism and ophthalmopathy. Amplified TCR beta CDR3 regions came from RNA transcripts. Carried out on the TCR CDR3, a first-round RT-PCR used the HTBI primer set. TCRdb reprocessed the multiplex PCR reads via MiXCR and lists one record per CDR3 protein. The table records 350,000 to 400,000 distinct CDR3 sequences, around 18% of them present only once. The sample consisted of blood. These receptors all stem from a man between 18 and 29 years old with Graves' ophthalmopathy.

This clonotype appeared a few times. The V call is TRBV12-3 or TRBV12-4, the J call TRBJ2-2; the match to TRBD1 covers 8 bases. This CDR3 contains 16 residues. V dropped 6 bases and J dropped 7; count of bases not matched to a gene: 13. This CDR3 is CASRSTRTGRGGELFF. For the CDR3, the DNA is TGTGCCAGCAGGTCTACGCGGACAGGGAGAGGCGGGGAGCTGTTTTTT.

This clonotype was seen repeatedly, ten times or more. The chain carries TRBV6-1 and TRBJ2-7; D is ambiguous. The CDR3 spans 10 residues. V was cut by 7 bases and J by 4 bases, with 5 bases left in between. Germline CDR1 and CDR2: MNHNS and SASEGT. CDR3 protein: CASKRYEQYF. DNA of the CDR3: TGTGCCAGCAAACGATACGAGCAGTACTTC.

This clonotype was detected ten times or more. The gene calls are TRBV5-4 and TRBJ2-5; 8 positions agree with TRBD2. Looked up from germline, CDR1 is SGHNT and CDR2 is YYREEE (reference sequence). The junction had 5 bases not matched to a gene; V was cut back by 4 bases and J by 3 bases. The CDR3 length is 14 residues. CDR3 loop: CASSIGGAEETQYF. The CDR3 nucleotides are TGTGCCAGCAGCATCGGGGGGGCCGAAGAGACCCAGTACTTC.

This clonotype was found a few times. The DNA of the CDR3 is TGTGCCACCAGCTTGGACAGGGGTAACTTATACGAGCAGTACTTC. Its translation is CATSLDRGNLYEQYF. The chain links TRBV15 to TRBJ2-7; 9 bases map to TRBD1. J was trimmed by 4 bases and V by 5 bases; bases with no gene match: 9. CDR1 is LNHNV and CDR2 is YYDKDF in the germline V gene (reference sequence). This CDR3 has 15 amino acids.

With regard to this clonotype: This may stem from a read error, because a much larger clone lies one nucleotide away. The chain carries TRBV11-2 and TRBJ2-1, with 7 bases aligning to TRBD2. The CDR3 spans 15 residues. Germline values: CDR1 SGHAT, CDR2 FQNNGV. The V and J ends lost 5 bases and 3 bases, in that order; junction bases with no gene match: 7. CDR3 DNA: TGTGCCAGCAGCCTCTACGGGGGGTTCTACAATGAGCAGTTCTTC. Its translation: CASSLYGGFYNEQFF. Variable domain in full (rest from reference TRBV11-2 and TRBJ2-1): EAGVAQSPRYKIIEKRQSVAFWCNPISGHATLYWYQQILGQGPKLLIQFQNNGVVDDSQLPKDRFSAERLKGVDSTLKIQPAKLEDSAVYLCASSLYGGFYNEQFFGPGTRLTVL.

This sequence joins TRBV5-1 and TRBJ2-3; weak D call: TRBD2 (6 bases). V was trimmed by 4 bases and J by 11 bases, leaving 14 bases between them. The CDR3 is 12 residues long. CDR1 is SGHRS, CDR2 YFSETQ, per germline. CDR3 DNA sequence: TGCGCCAGCAGCGGGGGGATGGTGGGGCAGTATTTT. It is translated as CASSGGMVGQYF.

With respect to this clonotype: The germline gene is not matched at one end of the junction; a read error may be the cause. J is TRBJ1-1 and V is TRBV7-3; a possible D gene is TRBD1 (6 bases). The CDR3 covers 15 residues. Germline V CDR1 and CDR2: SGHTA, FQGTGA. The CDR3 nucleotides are TGTGCCAGCAGCTTAAGCGGGGGGCTGGGCACTGAAGCTCTCTTT. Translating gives CASSLSGGLGTEALF.

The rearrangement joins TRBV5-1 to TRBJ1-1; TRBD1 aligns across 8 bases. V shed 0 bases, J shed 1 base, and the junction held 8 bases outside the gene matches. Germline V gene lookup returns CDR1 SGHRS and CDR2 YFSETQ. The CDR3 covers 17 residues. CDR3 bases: TGCGCCAGCAGCTTGGCTCTCGCAGGGGGCGGGAACACTGAAGCTTTCTTT. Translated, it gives CASSLALAGGGNTEAFF. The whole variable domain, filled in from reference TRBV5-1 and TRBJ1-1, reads KAGVTQTPRYLIKTRGQQVTLSCSPISGHRSVSWYQQTPGQGLQFLFEYFSETQRNKGNFPGRFSGRQFSNSRSEMNVSTLELGDSALYLCASSLALAGGGNTEAFFGQGTRLTVV.

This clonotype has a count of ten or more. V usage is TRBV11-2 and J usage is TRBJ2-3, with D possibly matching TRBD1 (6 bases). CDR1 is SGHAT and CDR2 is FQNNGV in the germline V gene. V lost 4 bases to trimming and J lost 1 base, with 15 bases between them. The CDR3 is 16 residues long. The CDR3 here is CASSSLPRTGTDTQYF. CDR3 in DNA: TGTGCCAGCAGCTCACTACCTAGGACAGGCACAGATACGCAGTATTTT. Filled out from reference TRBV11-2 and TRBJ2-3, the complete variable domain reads EAGVAQSPRYKIIEKRQSVAFWCNPISGHATLYWYQQILGQGPKLLIQFQNNGVVDDSQLPKDRFSAERLKGVDSTLKIQPAKLEDSAVYLCASSSLPRTGTDTQYFGPGTRLTVL.

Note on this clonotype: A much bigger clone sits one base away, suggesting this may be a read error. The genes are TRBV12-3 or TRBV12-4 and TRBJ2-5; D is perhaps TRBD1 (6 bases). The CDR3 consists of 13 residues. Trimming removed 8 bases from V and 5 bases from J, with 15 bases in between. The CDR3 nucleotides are TGTGCCAGCGGTACTACAGGGCCCGAGACCCAGTACTTC. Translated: CASGTTGPETQYF.

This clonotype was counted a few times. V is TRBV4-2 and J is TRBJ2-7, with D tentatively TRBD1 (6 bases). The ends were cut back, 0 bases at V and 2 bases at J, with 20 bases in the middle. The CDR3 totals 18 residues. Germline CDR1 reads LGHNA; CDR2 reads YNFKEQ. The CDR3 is CASSQEPHRVEAPYEQYF. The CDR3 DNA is TGTGCCAGCAGCCAAGAACCGCACAGGGTTGAGGCTCCCTACGAGCAGTACTTC.

The CDR3 DNA reads as TGTGCCAGCAGTTTTCCGACAGGGGGCACTGAAGCTTTCTTT. It specifies CASSFPTGGTEAFF. The rearrangement links TRBV6-2 or TRBV6-3 to TRBJ1-1; 9 bases are shared with TRBD1. V lost 4 bases and J lost 4; bases outside the gene matches: 4. Germline loops: CDR1 MNHEY, CDR2 SVGEGT. The CDR3 is 14 residues long.

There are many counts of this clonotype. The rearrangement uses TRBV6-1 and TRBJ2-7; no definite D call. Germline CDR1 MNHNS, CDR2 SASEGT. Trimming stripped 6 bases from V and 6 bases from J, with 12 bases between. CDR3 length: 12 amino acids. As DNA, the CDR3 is TGTGCCAGCAGAGATTCACCGGGCGAGCAGTACTTC. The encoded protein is CASRDSPGEQYF.

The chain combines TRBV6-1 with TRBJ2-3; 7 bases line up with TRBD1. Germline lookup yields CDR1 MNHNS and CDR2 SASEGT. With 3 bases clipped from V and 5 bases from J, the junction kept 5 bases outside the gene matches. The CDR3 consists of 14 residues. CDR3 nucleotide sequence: TGTGCCAGCAGTGACGACAGGGTGAGAGATACGCAGTATTTT. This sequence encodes CASSDDRVRDTQYF.

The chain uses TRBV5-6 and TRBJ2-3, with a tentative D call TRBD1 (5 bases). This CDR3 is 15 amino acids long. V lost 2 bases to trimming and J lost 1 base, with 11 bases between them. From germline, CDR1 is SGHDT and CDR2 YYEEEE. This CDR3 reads CASSFKGPRTDTQYF. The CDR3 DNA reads TGTGCCAGCAGCTTCAAGGGGCCCCGCACAGATACGCAGTATTTT.

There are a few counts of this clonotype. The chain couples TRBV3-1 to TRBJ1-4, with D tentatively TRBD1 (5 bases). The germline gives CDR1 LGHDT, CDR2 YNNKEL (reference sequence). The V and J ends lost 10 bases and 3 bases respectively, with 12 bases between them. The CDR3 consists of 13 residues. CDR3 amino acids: CAIRQSSNEKLFF. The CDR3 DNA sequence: TGTGCCATCAGACAGAGCTCTAATGAAAAACTGTTTTTT.

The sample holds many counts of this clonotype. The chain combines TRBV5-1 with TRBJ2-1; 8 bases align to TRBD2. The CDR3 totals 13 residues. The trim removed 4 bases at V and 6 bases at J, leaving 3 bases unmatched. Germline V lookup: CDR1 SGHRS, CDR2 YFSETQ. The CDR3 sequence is CASSTGLANEQFF. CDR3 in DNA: TGCGCCAGCAGCACCGGACTAGCCAATGAGCAGTTCTTC. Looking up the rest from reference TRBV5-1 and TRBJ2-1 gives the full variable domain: KAGVTQTPRYLIKTRGQQVTLSCSPISGHRSVSWYQQTPGQGLQFLFEYFSETQRNKGNFPGRFSGRQFSNSRSEMNVSTLELGDSALYLCASSTGLANEQFFGPGTRLTVL.

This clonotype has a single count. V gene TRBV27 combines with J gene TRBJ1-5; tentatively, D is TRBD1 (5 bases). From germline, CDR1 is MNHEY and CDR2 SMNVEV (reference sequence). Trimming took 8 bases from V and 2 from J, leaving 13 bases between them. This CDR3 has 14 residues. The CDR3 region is CASGLEGGNQPQHF. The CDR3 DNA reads TGTGCCAGCGGCTTGGAAGGGGGCAATCAGCCCCAGCATTTT.

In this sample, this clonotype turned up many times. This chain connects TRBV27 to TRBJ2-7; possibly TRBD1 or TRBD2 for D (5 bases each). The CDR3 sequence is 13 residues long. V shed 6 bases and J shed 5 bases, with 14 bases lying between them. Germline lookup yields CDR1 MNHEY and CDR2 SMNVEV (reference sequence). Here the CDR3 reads CASRGWGSNEQYF. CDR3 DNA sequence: TGTGCCAGCAGGGGTTGGGGGAGCAACGAGCAGTACTTC.

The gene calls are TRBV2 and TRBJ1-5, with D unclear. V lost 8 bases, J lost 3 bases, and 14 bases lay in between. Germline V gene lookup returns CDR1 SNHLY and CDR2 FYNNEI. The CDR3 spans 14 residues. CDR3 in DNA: TGTGCCAGCTCGGAGGGATATAACAATCAGCCCCAGCATTTT. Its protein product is CASSEGYNNQPQHF.

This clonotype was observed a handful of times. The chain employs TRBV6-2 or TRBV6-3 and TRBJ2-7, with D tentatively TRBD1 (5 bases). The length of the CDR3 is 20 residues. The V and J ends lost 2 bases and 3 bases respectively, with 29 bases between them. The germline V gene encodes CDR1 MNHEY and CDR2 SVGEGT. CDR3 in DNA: TGTGCCAGCAGTTACCGGAAGTCAGGGTTATTCGCCGGTACCAACTACGAGCAGTACTTC. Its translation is CASSYRKSGLFAGTNYEQYF.

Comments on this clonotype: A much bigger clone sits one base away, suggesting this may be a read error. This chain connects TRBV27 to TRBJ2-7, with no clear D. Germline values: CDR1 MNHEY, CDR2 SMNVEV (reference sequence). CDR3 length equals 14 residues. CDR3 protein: CASRLSVDSYEQYF. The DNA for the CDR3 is TGTGCCAGCAGGTTATCAGTGGATTCCTACGAGCAGTACTTC.

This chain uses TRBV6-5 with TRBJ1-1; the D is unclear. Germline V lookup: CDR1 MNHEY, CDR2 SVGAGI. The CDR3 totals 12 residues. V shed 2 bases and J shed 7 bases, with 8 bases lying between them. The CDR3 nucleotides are TGTGCCAGCAGTTACGGCAGCCTTGAAGCTTTCTTT. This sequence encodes CASSYGSLEAFF.

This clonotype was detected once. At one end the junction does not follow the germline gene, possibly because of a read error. CDR3 DNA: TGTGCCAGCAGCAGTGAACTCCTAGCCAAAGACATTCAGTACTTC. Translating it yields CASSSELLAKDIQYF. The genes are TRBV28 and TRBJ2-4, with D possibly matching TRBD2 (5 bases). The CDR3 contains 15 residues. Germline V gene sequence: CDR1 MDHEN, CDR2 SYDVKM.

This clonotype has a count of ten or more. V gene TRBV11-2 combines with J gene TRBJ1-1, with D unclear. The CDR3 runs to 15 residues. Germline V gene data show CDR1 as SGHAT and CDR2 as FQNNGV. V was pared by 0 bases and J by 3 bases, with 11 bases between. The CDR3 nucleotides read TGTGCCAGCAGCTTAGAAGGCGGCAGGCACACTGAAGCTTTCTTT. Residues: CASSLEGGRHTEAFF.

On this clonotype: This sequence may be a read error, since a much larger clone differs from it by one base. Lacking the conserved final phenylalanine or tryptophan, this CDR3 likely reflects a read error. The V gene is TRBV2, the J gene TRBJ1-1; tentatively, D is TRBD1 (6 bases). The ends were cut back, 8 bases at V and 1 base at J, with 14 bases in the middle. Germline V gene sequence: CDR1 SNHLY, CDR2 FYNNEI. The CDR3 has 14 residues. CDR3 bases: TGTGCCAGCGCAAACCAGGGGACGAACACTGAAGCTTTCTGT. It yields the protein CASANQGTNTEAFC.

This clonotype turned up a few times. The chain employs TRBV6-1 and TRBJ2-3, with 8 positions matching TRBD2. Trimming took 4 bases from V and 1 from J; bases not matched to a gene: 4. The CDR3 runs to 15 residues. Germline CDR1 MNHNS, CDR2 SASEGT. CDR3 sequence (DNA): TGTGCCAGCAGTGCCCGGGGGGGCGGCACAGATACGCAGTATTTT. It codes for CASSARGGGTDTQYF.

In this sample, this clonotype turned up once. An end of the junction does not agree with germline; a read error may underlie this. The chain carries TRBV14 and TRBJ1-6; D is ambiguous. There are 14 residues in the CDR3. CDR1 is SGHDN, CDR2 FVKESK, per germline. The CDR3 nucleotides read TGTGCCAGCAGCCCACGGTACTATAATTCACCCCTCTACTTT. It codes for CASSPRYYNSPLYF.

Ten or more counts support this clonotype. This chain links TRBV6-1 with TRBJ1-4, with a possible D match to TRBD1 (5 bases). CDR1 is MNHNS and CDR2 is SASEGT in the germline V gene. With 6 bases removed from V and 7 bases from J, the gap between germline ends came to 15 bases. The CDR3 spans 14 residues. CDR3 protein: CASRPGQSGEKLFF. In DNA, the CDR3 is TGTGCCAGCAGACCAGGGCAGTCGGGTGAAAAACTGTTTTTT.

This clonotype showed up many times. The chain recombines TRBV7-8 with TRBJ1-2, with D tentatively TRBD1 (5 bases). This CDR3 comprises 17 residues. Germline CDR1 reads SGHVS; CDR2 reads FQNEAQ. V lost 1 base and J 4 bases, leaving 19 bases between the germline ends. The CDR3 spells CASSLGRRRTRGYGYTF. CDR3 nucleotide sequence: TGTGCCAGCAGCTTAGGACGGAGAAGAACTAGGGGCTATGGCTACACCTTC.